A selection of T cell receptor beta chains follows, all from one sample in a study of blood T cell repertoires in COVID-19. The repertoire was sequenced with immunoSEQ multiplex PCR; TCRdb's copy has only in-frame clones and lacks some. Among hundreds of thousands of clones listed, 70% to 90% were seen once. Sequenced sample: peripheral blood. The receptors come from a man aged 70 or older with acute or convalescent COVID-19. The conserved cysteine and the conserved F or W are not part of the CDR3 here. Each record gives: V gene, J gene, CDR3 protein.

V gene: TRBV5-6; J gene: TRBJ2-5; CDR3 protein: ASSLAGGAGQETQY
V gene: TRBV9; J gene: TRBJ2-2; CDR3 protein: ASSADYYTGELF
V gene: TRBV7-2; J gene: TRBJ1-2; CDR3 protein: ASSLDRALKGYT
V gene: TRBV19; J gene: TRBJ2-4; CDR3 protein: ASSIWQGGAKNIQY
V gene: TRBV5-8; J gene: TRBJ2-4; CDR3 protein: ASSLREGYGIQY
V gene: TRBV20-1; J gene: TRBJ1-2; CDR3 protein: SASIPGGGYT
V gene: TRBV10-3; J gene: TRBJ1-5; CDR3 protein: AISNLDREPQH
V gene: TRBV4-2; J gene: TRBJ2-7; CDR3 protein: ASSQGLAGPPGEQY
V gene: TRBV20-1; J gene: TRBJ1-5; CDR3 protein: SASVGDFNQPQH
V gene: TRBV6-6; J gene: TRBJ1-1; CDR3 protein: ASSSPTGQAF
V gene: TRBV5-1; J gene: TRBJ1-3; CDR3 protein: ASSLSGAGNTIY
V gene: TRBV18; J gene: TRBJ1-3; CDR3 protein: ASSPGQGINTIY
V gene: TRBV2; J gene: TRBJ2-7; CDR3 protein: ASSLGQGSYEQY
V gene: TRBV19; J gene: TRBJ1-4; CDR3 protein: ASLRGGCSTNEKLF
V gene: TRBV7-9; J gene: TRBJ2-3; CDR3 protein: ASSRRQGGADTQY
V gene: TRBV5-1; J gene: TRBJ2-3; CDR3 protein: ASSAPLLAGGLSDTQY
V gene: TRBV4-3; J gene: TRBJ2-3; CDR3 protein: ASSECNDRDTDTQY
V gene: TRBV28; J gene: TRBJ2-1; CDR3 protein: ASSFASGRDNEQF
V gene: TRBV18; J gene: TRBJ1-1; CDR3 protein: ASSPSQGAEAF
V gene: TRBV30; J gene: TRBJ2-3; CDR3 protein: AWTGGLTDTQY
V gene: TRBV7-9; J gene: TRBJ2-7; CDR3 protein: ASRRLAGRLPYEQY
V gene: TRBV18; J gene: TRBJ2-5; CDR3 protein: ASSPAGGEWETQY
V gene: TRBV27; J gene: TRBJ2-2; CDR3 protein: ASSSGTAVTGELF
V gene: TRBV6-6; J gene: TRBJ1-3; CDR3 protein: ASSSGQGHSGNTIY
V gene: TRBV15; J gene: TRBJ2-2; CDR3 protein: ATSIRGGGVTAGELF
V gene: TRBV6-4; J gene: TRBJ2-7; CDR3 protein: ASPPRGIFFSYEQY
V gene: TRBV30; J gene: TRBJ1-6; CDR3 protein: AWRGPTANSPLH
V gene: TRBV28; J gene: TRBJ1-1; CDR3 protein: ASSRSRTANTEAF
V gene: TRBV9; J gene: TRBJ2-2; CDR3 protein: ASSLGQGYNTGELF
V gene: TRBV19; J gene: TRBJ2-5; CDR3 protein: ASSIGGTSGGETQY
V gene: TRBV2; J gene: TRBJ2-5; CDR3 protein: ASSVRQPQETQY
V gene: TRBV6-2/TRBV6-3; J gene: TRBJ2-6; CDR3 protein: ASSRDRAGANVLT
V gene: TRBV25-1; J gene: TRBJ2-7; CDR3 protein: ASSDIRQDYEQY
V gene: TRBV27; J gene: TRBJ2-7; CDR3 protein: ASSLSLGTPYEQY
V gene: TRBV10-3; J gene: TRBJ2-1; CDR3 protein: AISASGSIDEQF
V gene: TRBV10-1; J gene: TRBJ1-5; CDR3 protein: ASKGGVAGNQPQH
V gene: TRBV2; J gene: TRBJ2-3; CDR3 protein: ASSEPTSGSPDTQY
V gene: TRBV24-1; J gene: TRBJ2-1; CDR3 protein: ATSDRDHPHNEQF
V gene: TRBV7-2; J gene: TRBJ2-2; CDR3 protein: ASRGLAGEGGELF
V gene: TRBV29-1; J gene: TRBJ2-5; CDR3 protein: SVDYSGRALGTQY
V gene: TRBV18; J gene: TRBJ2-7; CDR3 protein: ASSPLYNLDRDGYEQY
V gene: TRBV24-1; J gene: TRBJ2-3; CDR3 protein: ATSDRGRGSYTQY
V gene: TRBV28; J gene: TRBJ1-2; CDR3 protein: ASMSPTGTGASST
V gene: TRBV9; J gene: TRBJ2-1; CDR3 protein: ASSDRQAQLYNEQF
V gene: TRBV5-1; J gene: TRBJ1-6; CDR3 protein: ASSLPDRVNSPLH